Following are 7 T cell receptor beta chains from one sample sequenced in a study of T cell responses to AZD1222 COVID-19 vaccine. The table came from immunoSEQ multiplex PCR; TCRdb's copy has only in-frame clones and leaves some out. The sample lists approximately 73,000 clones, 84% occurring once. Here the sequenced sample was peripheral blood, taken on day 0 of AZD1222 vaccination. These receptors were obtained from an adult in good health.

The chain combines TRBV9 with TRBJ2-1; D gene ambiguous. Germline V lookup: CDR1 SGDLS, CDR2 YYNGEE. The CDR3 has 15 residues. V gave up 1 base and J gave up 5 bases, with 13 bases separating them. The DNA for the CDR3 is TGTGCCAGCAGCGTAAGCGAGATCCGAAACAATGAGCAGTTCTTC. This codes for CASSVSEIRNNEQFF.

This chain uses TRBV6-5 with TRBJ2-7, with 7 bases fitting TRBD1. Trimming removed 3 bases from V and 1 base from J; junction bases left unmatched: 3. Germline CDR1 MNHEY, CDR2 SVGAGI. This CDR3 comprises 14 residues. CDR3 region: CASSYDRESYEQYF. The CDR3 DNA reads as TGTGCCAGCAGTTATGACAGGGAGTCCTACGAGCAGTACTTC.

The chain carries TRBV7-8 and TRBJ1-2, with 8 bases that match TRBD1. CDR3 length: 15 amino acids. V dropped 4 bases and J dropped 4; count of bases not matched to a gene: 8. The germline gives CDR1 SGHVS, CDR2 FQNEAQ. In DNA, the CDR3 is TGTGCCAGCAGCTCCAGGGGGCGTAACCTCTATGGCTACACCTTC. It codes for CASSSRGRNLYGYTF.

The chain couples TRBV24-1 to TRBJ1-2; D unclear. The CDR3 is 15 residues long. V lost 4 bases to trimming and J lost 1 base, with 12 bases between them. Germline V CDR1 and CDR2: KGHDR, SFDVKD. In nucleotides, the CDR3 is TGTGCCACCAGTGAAAGCGAGGGATTTAACTATGGCTACACCTTC. Residues: CATSESEGFNYGYTF.

This clone was seen a handful of times. This chain joins TRBV7-3 and TRBJ1-2; D uncertain. CDR1 and CDR2 from the germline V gene are SGHTA and FQGTGA. The ends were cut back, 2 bases at V and 6 bases at J, with 13 bases in the middle. This CDR3 region has 14 residues. CDR3 sequence (DNA): TGTGCCAGCAGCTTAGCCCCGCAGGCTGATGGCTACACCTTC. It codes for CASSLAPQADGYTF. The entire variable domain, with the rest obtained from reference TRBV7-3 and TRBJ1-2, is as follows: GAGVSQTPSNKVTEKGKYVELRCDPISGHTALYWYRQSLGQGPEFLIYFQGTGAADDSGLPNDRFFAVRPEGSVSTLKIQRTERGDSAVYLCASSLAPQADGYTFGSGTRLTVV.

The chain joins TRBV19 to TRBJ1-5; TRBD1 is a possible D gene (6 bases). Trimming pared 4 bases from V and 3 bases from J, leaving 16 bases between. This CDR3 has 16 amino acids. Germline-derived CDR1 and CDR2 are LNHDA and SQIVND (reference sequence). CDR3 sequence: CASSTYTGTINQPQHF. The CDR3 DNA sequence: TGTGCCAGTAGTACCTATACAGGGACAATCAATCAGCCCCAGCATTTT. Looking up the rest from reference TRBV19 and TRBJ1-5 gives the full variable domain: DGGITQSPKYLFRKEGQNVTLSCEQNLNHDAMYWYRQDPGQGLRLIYYSQIVNDFQKGDIAEGYSVSREKKESFPLTVTSAQKNPTAFYLCASSTYTGTINQPQHFGDGTRLSIL.

The chain recombines TRBV18 with TRBJ1-4, with D tentatively TRBD1 (5 bases). CDR1 is KGHSH, CDR2 LQKENI, per germline. V was cut by 3 bases and J by 7 bases, with 15 bases left in between. This CDR3 is built from 15 residues. CDR3 coding DNA: TGTGCCAGCTCACCTGCGGGAAGGGGCGGTGAAAAACTGTTTTTT. Protein sequence: CASSPAGRGGEKLFF.